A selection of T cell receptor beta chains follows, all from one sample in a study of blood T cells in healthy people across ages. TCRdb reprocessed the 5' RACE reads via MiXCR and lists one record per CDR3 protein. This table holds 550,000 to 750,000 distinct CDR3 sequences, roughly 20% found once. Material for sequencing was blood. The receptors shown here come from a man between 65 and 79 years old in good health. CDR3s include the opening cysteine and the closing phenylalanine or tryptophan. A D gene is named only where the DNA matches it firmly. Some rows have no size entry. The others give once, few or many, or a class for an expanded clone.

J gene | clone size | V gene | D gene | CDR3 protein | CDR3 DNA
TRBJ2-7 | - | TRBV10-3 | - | CAISDRQVDSYEQYF | TGTGCCATCAGTGATCGGCAAGTGGATTCCTACGAGCAGTACTTC
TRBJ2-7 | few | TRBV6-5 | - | CASSYSGGLEQYF | TGTGCCAGCAGTTACTCAGGGGGTCTCGAGCAGTACTTC
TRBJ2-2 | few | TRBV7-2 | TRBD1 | CASSLSPGGNTGELFF | TGTGCCAGCAGCTTAAGTCCAGGGGGCAACACCGGGGAGCTGTTTTTT
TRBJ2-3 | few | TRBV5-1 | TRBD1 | CASSSGVGSRGTDTQYF | TGCGCCAGCAGCTCCGGAGTTGGTAGCAGGGGGACAGATACGCAGTATTTT
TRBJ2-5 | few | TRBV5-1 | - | CASSGGPHSLQETQYF | TGCGCCAGCAGCGGGGGACCGCATTCTCTCCAAGAGACCCAGTACTTC
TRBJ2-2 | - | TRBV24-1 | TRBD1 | CATSDRGQGANTGELFF | TGTGCCACCAGTGACCGAGGACAGGGCGCGAACACCGGGGAGCTGTTTTTT
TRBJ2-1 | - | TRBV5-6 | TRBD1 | CASSQGQTYNEQFF | TGTGCCAGCAGCCAGGGACAGACCTACAATGAGCAGTTCTTC
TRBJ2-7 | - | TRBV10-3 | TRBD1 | CAINSPGQGKNEQYF | TGTGCCATCAATTCACCGGGACAGGGGAAAAACGAGCAGTACTTC
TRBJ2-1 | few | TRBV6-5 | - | CASSYRGPSESSYNEQFF | TGTGCCAGCAGTTACCGGGGCCCATCGGAGAGCTCCTACAATGAGCAGTTCTTC
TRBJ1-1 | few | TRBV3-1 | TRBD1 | CASSRGQGSTEAFF | TGTGCCAGCAGCCGGGGACAGGGAAGCACTGAAGCTTTCTTT